Following are 2 T cell receptor beta chains from one sample sequenced in a study of T cell repertoires in cytomegalovirus infection. TCRdb processed the reads anew with MiXCR; each CDR3 protein has one entry. The repertoire holds more than 350,000 distinct CDR3 sequences, with approximately 30% as singletons. Sequences were obtained from PBMCs. Receptor source: a human donor in good health (CMV status not recorded). Some clones in this sample may be carry-over from other donors' samples.

The V call is TRBV11-2, the J call TRBJ1-6, with D tentatively TRBD1 (5 bases). Trimming removed 3 bases at V and 3 bases at J, with 12 bases between. Germline V gene data show CDR1 as SGHAT and CDR2 as FQNNGV. The CDR3 totals 16 residues. The CDR3 loop reads CASSFRGRGYNSPLHF. The CDR3 DNA reads TGTGCCAGCAGCTTCCGGGGCCGGGGCTATAATTCACCCCTCCACTTT.

The rearrangement joins TRBV10-3 to TRBJ1-5, with TRBD1 identical over 8 bases. The CDR3 spans 14 residues. The germline CDR1 and CDR2 sequences are ENHRY and SYGVKD. J lost 3 bases, V lost 5 bases, and 3 bases had no gene match. The CDR3 sequence: CAISRQGLNQPQHF. The CDR3 DNA reads as TGTGCCATCAGTAGACAGGGGCTCAATCAGCCCCAGCATTTT.